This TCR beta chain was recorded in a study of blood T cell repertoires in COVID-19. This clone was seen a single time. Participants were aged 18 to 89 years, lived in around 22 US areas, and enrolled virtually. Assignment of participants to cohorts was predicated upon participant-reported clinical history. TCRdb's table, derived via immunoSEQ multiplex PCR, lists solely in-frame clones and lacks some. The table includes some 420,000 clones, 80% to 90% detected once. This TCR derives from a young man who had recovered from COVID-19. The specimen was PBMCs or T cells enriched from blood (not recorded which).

The CDR3 nucleotides are TGTGCCAGCAGCGGGACACCGAACACCGGGGAGCTGTTTTTT. Amino acid sequence: CASSGTPNTGELFF. This chain joins TRBV24-1 and TRBJ2-2, with D perhaps TRBD2 (7 bases). V was cut by 11 bases and J by 0 bases, with 12 bases left in between. CDR3 length: 14 residues. The germline gives CDR1 KGHDR, CDR2 SFDVKD.